The rows below give T cell receptor beta chains drawn from one sample of a study of CD8+ T cells in alopecia areata. Repertoires were generated with immunoSEQ multiplex PCR, while TCRdb's copy carries only in-frame clones and drops some. The table records more than 150,000 clones, around 51% of them present only once. The sample here was CD8+ T cells sorted from blood, taken around week 54, from a patient treated with tofacitinib. All receptors come from a human donor with alopecia areata. CDR3s include the opening cysteine and the closing phenylalanine or tryptophan. A D gene is named only where the DNA matches it firmly. Where a row states a size, it is once, few, many or the class of an expanded clone; other rows omit it.

v_gene	d_gene	abundance	j_gene	CDR3nt	CDR3aa
TRBV6-5	.	.	TRBJ1-2	TGTGCCAGCACCCCCCGGGGCAGGGCCTATGGCTACACCTTC	CASTPRGRAYGYTF
TRBV29-1	.	.	TRBJ1-2	TGCAGCGTTGAGGCGGCGGGAGGGGACTATGGCTACACCTTC	CSVEAAGGDYGYTF
TRBV19	TRBD1	.	TRBJ1-2	TGTGCCAGTGCATCCGGGACAGGGAACGGCTACACCTTC	CASASGTGNGYTF
TRBV7-9	.	few	TRBJ2-3	TGTGCCAGCAGGCCAACAGGGGATACGCAGTATTTT	CASRPTGDTQYF
TRBV30	.	few	TRBJ1-2	TGTGCCTGGATGCGGGACGAGACTAACTATGGCTACACCTTC	CAWMRDETNYGYTF
TRBV13	.	few	TRBJ2-2	TGTGCCAGCAGCCCCGTCGGAGGGGGTAACGGGGAGCTGTTTTTT	CASSPVGGGNGELFF
TRBV6-5	.	.	TRBJ2-7	TGTGCCAGCAGTCCCTGGGGATGGGGTTCCTACGAGCAGTACTTC	CASSPWGWGSYEQYF
TRBV16	.	.	TRBJ1-2	TGTGCCAGCAGCCAATCGATCGGGGACGGCTATGGCTACACCTTC	CASSQSIGDGYGYTF
TRBV30	.	.	TRBJ2-7	TGTGCCTGGAGAGGAGAAAATGCCTACGAGCAGTACTTC	CAWRGENAYEQYF
TRBV9	.	few	TRBJ2-3	TGTGCCAGCAGCGTAGCTACGACGATCACAGATACGCAGTATTTT	CASSVATTITDTQYF
TRBV4-3	.	.	TRBJ1-4	TGCGCCAGCAGCCAAGATGGGGGGGATGAAAAACTGTTTTTT	CASSQDGGDEKLFF
TRBV30	.	.	TRBJ1-1	TGTGCCTGGATGGTGTTAACAGAAGCTTTCTTT	CAWMVLTEAFF
TRBV4-1	TRBD1	few	TRBJ1-1	TGCGCCAGCAGCCAAGGACAGGGAGTAACTGAAGCTTTCTTT	CASSQGQGVTEAFF
TRBV6-5	.	once	TRBJ1-1	TGTGCCAGCACCCAAGCGGGGGTCGCTTTCTTT	CASTQAGVAFF
TRBV27	.	few	TRBJ2-2	TGTGCCAGCAGTCGACAGAGAACCACCGGGGAGCTGTTTTTT	CASSRQRTTGELFF
TRBV11-2	.	.	TRBJ1-4	TGTGCCAGCAGTTCGGGGCGAACTCTCGCTAATGAAAAACTGGTTTTT	CASSSGRTLANEKLVF
TRBV11-2	TRBD1	.	TRBJ2-1	TGTGCCAGCAGCTTAGGGACAGGGGGCGATGAGCAGTTCTTC	CASSLGTGGDEQFF
TRBV5-1	TRBD1	.	TRBJ1-4	TGCGCCAGCAGCTTGGAGGGACAGGGGTACGAAAAACTGTTTTTT	CASSLEGQGYEKLFF
TRBV4-1	TRBD1	few	TRBJ2-7	TGCGCCAGCAGCCAAAACGGGGACAGGGCTTCCTACGAGCAGTACTTC	CASSQNGDRASYEQYF
TRBV5-6	.	.	TRBJ2-1	TGTGCCAGCAGCTTGGACGGGAATGAGCAGTTCTTC	CASSLDGNEQFF
TRBV27	.	.	TRBJ1-6	TGTGCCAGCAGTTTCGAAATAGCCAATTCACCCCTCCACTTT	CASSFEIANSPLHF
TRBV6-4	TRBD1	many	TRBJ1-6	TGTGCCAGCAGTGACTCGGGACAGGGGGCTTCACCCCTCCACTTT	CASSDSGQGASPLHF
TRBV29-1	TRBD1	.	TRBJ2-5	TGCAGCGTTGAGGGGACAGGGGAATTCGGGGACCAAGAGACCCAGTACTTC	CSVEGTGEFGDQETQYF
TRBV9	.	.	TRBJ2-1	TGTGCCAGCAGCGTCGGGCAGGTCTACAATGAGCAGTTCTTC	CASSVGQVYNEQFF
TRBV7-8	.	once	TRBJ2-2	TGTGCCAGCAGCCCGGGTTTCAGGGATACGAACACCGGGGAGCTGTTTTTT	CASSPGFRDTNTGELFF
TRBV6-5	TRBD1	.	TRBJ1-5	TGTGCCAGCAGTACGGCGACAGGGACAAACCAGCCCCAGCATTTT	CASSTATGTNQPQHF
TRBV30	TRBD1	.	TRBJ1-6	TGTGCCTGGAGTCCGGACAGGGCGGATTCACCCCTCCACTTT	CAWSPDRADSPLHF
TRBV11-2	TRBD1	.	TRBJ1-5	TGTGCCAGCAGCGCCACAGGGGGAGAGCCCCAGCATTTT	CASSATGGEPQHF
TRBV18	TRBD1	.	TRBJ1-6	TGTGCCAGCTCACCACTTCCGGGACAGGGGGTGCACAGCTCCTATAATTCACCCCTCCACTTT	CASSPLPGQGVHSSYNSPLHF